The T cell receptor beta chain described here comes from a study of blood T cell repertoires in COVID-19 (dated by TCRdb to about 2020). Background on the whole study: Recovered participants in ImmuneRACE Cohort 3 were defined as having two consecutive negative NP/OP PCR tests, clearance from a healthcare professional, or resolution of symptoms. Samples from collaborators originated in the United States, Italy and Spain and spanned both the acute and convalescent phases of COVID-19. The material from the prospective study consisted of cDNA or gDNA derived from T cells, B-cell-depleted T cells, or PBMCs. Subjects who had been exposed to COVID-19, were actively infected with it, or had recovered from it provided the deeply sampled blood TCRbeta repertoires that made up the dataset. A freely available public database, intended as a resource for researchers studying the immune response to SARS-CoV-2, is where the repertoires were released. The samples were drawn from two sources: the first 160 participants of the ongoing ImmuneRACE study, and 1,200 or so subjects contributed by 6 global collaborators. The sample metadata nearly always contained a de-identified subject ID, COVID-19 status, age in years and sex. Where HLA class I and class II types were available, the types were taken from metadata supplied by the sample provider, not from assay-based typing.

TCRbeta CDR3 regions were amplified from genomic DNA using the immunoSEQ Assay, a bias-controlled multiplex PCR. The authors' analysis ran thus. The number of nucleated cells in each sample was estimated from the amplification of reference gene primers within the assay. To quantify the absolute abundance of each unique TCRbeta CDR3 rearrangement, sequence reads were collapsed and filtered. Productive Simpson clonality was computed per sample as the square root of Simpson's diversity index over productive rearrangements. In TCRdb, the immuneACCESS table is reduced to in-frame sequences with V and J assigned. These tables do not hold every clone; where another copy was compared, an unresolved V gene accounts for under half, and the others remain unexplained. For V, J and clone size, that table is used; D and trimming come from the DNA. The sample table shows some 300,000 clones, and around nine tenths are seen once. The ten largest clones add up to around 2% of the sample.

V sheds 5 bases and J sheds 0 bases, leaving 15 bases between their ends. Inclusive of the bounding cysteine and phenylalanine, the CDR3 is 16 residues long. The CDR3 DNA has 48 bases and is translated from base 1. The germline V gene gives CDR1 as MDHEN and CDR2 as SYDVKM. Participants in the prospective study were aged roughly 18 to 100 years, lived in about two dozen United States geographic areas, and enrolled through a virtual design. Cohort assignment in the prospective study relied on participant-reported clinical history from a screening survey and a study questionnaire. In the prospective study, mobile phlebotomists collected whole blood, serum and a nasopharyngeal or oropharyngeal swab from each participant. Over a roughly 2-month period, participants in the prospective study had the option of providing additional blood draws and questionnaires. Before DNA extraction, prospective study blood samples were shipped either frozen or at room temperature.

Worth noting for this clone: The target of this receptor is not known. No base quality information exists; no much larger clone differs at one position.

The study at large found these results: How much clinical and demographic metadata was included differed by source and by participant, and the metadata was provided uncurated.

The chain is assembled from TRBV28 and TRBJ2-3; the D gene is possibly TRBD2, with 5 bases matching. The sample was PBMCs or T cells enriched from blood (not recorded which). The TCR originated in a woman aged 55 to 70 in a cohort exposed to, infected with or recovered from COVID-19 (not recorded which). The encoded CDR3 is CASSPPYRGSTDTQYF. The bases read TGTGCCAGCAGTCCCCCCTACCGGGGAAGCACAGATACGCAGTATTTT.